This TCR beta chain came from a study of shared clonotypes between healthy human individuals. The CDR3 extends over 13 amino acids. Deletions cut 6 bases from V and 0 bases from J, with 9 bases between. CDR1 and CDR2 (germline): MNHEY, SVGAGI. Here immunoSEQ multiplex PCR was the method, and the copy in TCRdb shows in-frame clones only, minus some. In the table there are approximately 82,000 clones, about 65% of which are singletons. V usage is TRBV6-5 and J usage is TRBJ2-7; D uncertain. This sequence originates from a man aged 25-40 years in good health. Sample: memory CD8+ T cells sorted from blood. Subset of the sample: CD45RO+ cells pooled with CCR7-negative TemRA cells. The CDR3 protein is CASSYEDSYEQYF. The CDR3 nucleotides are TGTGCCAGCAGCTACGAAGACTCCTACGAGCAGTACTTC.